The clone carrying this T cell receptor beta chain showed up many times. Relying on iRepertoire HTBI primers and Arm-PCR of CDR3 regions, the team built TCR beta libraries. TCRdb reprocessed the multiplex PCR reads with MiXCR, giving one entry per CDR3 protein. The sample lists 600,000 to 650,000 distinct CDR3 sequences, approximately 15% seen once, with under 20% in the top ten. Described time point: newly diagnosed GD, antithyroid drugs for less than 3 months. Following extraction of RNA from PBMCs, that RNA was used to make the TCR library. These data belong to a study of regulatory T cells in long-lasting Graves disease. The ends were cut back, 1 base at V and 1 base at J, with 11 bases in the middle. In germline, CDR1 is SGHVS, CDR2 FQNEAQ. The CDR3 length is 16 residues. These data were also filed under a second study, of T cells in Graves' hyperthyroidism and ophthalmopathy. That publication notes: Thyroid ultrasound, orbital computed tomography, clinical symptoms, and serum thyroxine and TRAb underpinned diagnoses.

The clonotype originates from a woman aged 30 to 39 with Graves disease. The genes are TRBV7-8 and TRBJ2-1; tentatively, D is TRBD1 (5 bases). Sample: peripheral blood mononuclear cells (PBMCs), taken at new diagnosis, from a patient treated with antithyroid drugs. The CDR3 nucleotides are TGTGCCAGCAGCTTAGGGGGCGCTAGGTCCTACAATGAGCAGTTCTTC. Its translation is CASSLGGARSYNEQFF.